One sample yielded the 17 T cell receptor beta chains listed below, sequenced in a study of T cell responses to AZD1222 COVID-19 vaccine. Assay used: immunoSEQ multiplex PCR; TCRdb lists only in-frame clones, some missing. The table records about 91,000 clones, more than 70% of them present only once. The starting material was peripheral blood, obtained on day 0 of AZD1222 vaccination. These receptors all come from an adult in good health.

The chain employs TRBV7-2 and TRBJ1-1; possible D gene TRBD1, 6 bases. The CDR3 spans 13 residues. Germline CDR1 SGHTA, CDR2 FQGNSA. Trimming removed 5 bases from V and 7 bases from J, with 14 bases in between. The CDR3 DNA follows: TGTGCCAGCAGCGTCACAGGGAGTCATGAAGCTTTCTTT. It is translated as CASSVTGSHEAFF.

The chain combines TRBV2 with TRBJ1-3; no clear D gene. V gave up 11 bases and J gave up 0 bases, with 14 bases separating them. This CDR3 has 14 residues. Germline V gene lookup returns CDR1 SNHLY and CDR2 FYNNEI. The CDR3 nucleotides read TGTGCCGGTCACGAGGGTACCTCTGGAAACACCATATATTTT. Residues: CAGHEGTSGNTIYF.

This clone was picked up a small number of times. The chain employs TRBV19 and TRBJ1-5, with 12 bases aligning to TRBD1. Trimming took 10 bases from V and 6 from J; bases not matched to a gene: 10. From germline, CDR1 is LNHDA and CDR2 SQIVND (reference sequence). The length of the CDR3 is 15 residues. The CDR3 here is CATNRDRGPRQPQHF. In DNA, the CDR3 is TGTGCCACTAACCGGGACAGGGGGCCTCGTCAGCCCCAGCATTTT.

The chain has TRBV24-1 and TRBJ2-2, with no clear D. Germline V gene data show CDR1 as KGHDR and CDR2 as SFDVKD. V was trimmed by 6 bases and J by 5 bases, leaving 9 bases between them. The CDR3 is 13 residues long. The CDR3 protein is CATSLGVTGELFF. DNA for the CDR3: TGTGCCACCAGTTTAGGCGTTACCGGGGAGCTGTTTTTT.

V and J are TRBV28 and TRBJ2-7, with 10 bases that match TRBD2. Germline V gene sequence: CDR1 MDHEN, CDR2 SYDVKM. This CDR3 region has 16 residues. Germline trimming cut 6 bases from V and 0 bases from J; bases unmatched to any gene: 8. The CDR3 here is CASRGPGLANSYEQYF. DNA of the CDR3: TGTGCCAGCAGGGGACCGGGACTAGCGAACTCCTACGAGCAGTACTTC.

DNA of the CDR3: TGTGCCAGCAGGGCCTCTGGAAACACCATATATTTT. Amino acids: CASRASGNTIYF. The chain is built from TRBV6-5 and TRBJ1-3; no firm D call. The CDR3 length is 12 residues. The V end lost 6 bases, the J end lost 0 bases, and 3 bases lay between the germline ends. CDR1 MNHEY and CDR2 SVGAGI come from the germline V gene.

This sequence joins TRBV18 and TRBJ1-5; 8 bases align to TRBD1. V lost 5 bases and J lost 3; bases outside the gene matches: 12. The germline CDR1 and CDR2 sequences are KGHSH and LQKENI. The CDR3 runs 17 residues. The CDR3 is CASSADRGRGLNQPQHF. In DNA, the CDR3 is TGTGCCAGCTCAGCCGACAGGGGTAGGGGCCTCAATCAGCCCCAGCATTTT.

V and J are TRBV5-1 and TRBJ1-5; D ambiguous. In germline, CDR1 is SGHRS, CDR2 YFSETQ. Trimming pared 4 bases from V and 3 bases from J, leaving 8 bases between. The CDR3 extends over 13 amino acids. CDR3 residues: CASSVDTNQPQHF. The CDR3, as DNA: TGCGCCAGCAGCGTCGACACCAATCAGCCCCAGCATTTT.

This clone was observed once. The chain uses TRBV5-1 and TRBJ2-3; TRBD1 is a possible D gene (5 bases). Germline V gives CDR1 SGHRS, CDR2 YFSETQ. V was trimmed by 5 bases and J by 1 base, leaving 14 bases between them. The CDR3 sequence is 15 residues long. This CDR3 is CASRSDSRRTDTQYF. The CDR3 nucleotides are TGCGCCAGCAGATCTGACAGTCGACGCACAGATACGCAGTATTTT.

The chain combines TRBV6-2 or TRBV6-3 with TRBJ1-2; possibly TRBD1 for D (6 bases). Trimming shortened V by 2 bases and J by 4 bases, and 14 bases separated the two germline ends. The CDR3 covers 15 residues. Germline values: CDR1 MNHEY, CDR2 SVGEGT. The CDR3 sequence is CASSYRPGRGYGYTF. The CDR3 bases are TGTGCCAGCAGTTACCGACCCGGCAGGGGCTATGGCTACACCTTC.

This chain uses TRBV4-2 with TRBJ2-2; D not resolved. Germline CDR1 reads LGHNA; CDR2 reads YNFKEQ. Trimming stripped 11 bases from V and 0 bases from J, with 10 bases between. The CDR3 runs 13 residues. In DNA, the CDR3 is TGTGCCGCGGCTGTCCCGAACACCGGGGAGCTGTTTTTT. This gives the protein CAAAVPNTGELFF.

The chain employs TRBV7-2 and TRBJ1-2; 10 positions agree with TRBD1. Losses at the gene ends were 5 bases for V and 5 bases for J; bases not matched to a gene: 8. Germline CDR1 and CDR2: SGHTA and FQGNSA. The CDR3 is 15 residues long. The CDR3 sequence is CASSRDRGLEYGYTF. In nucleotides, the CDR3 is TGTGCCAGCAGCCGCGACAGGGGGCTAGAGTATGGCTACACCTTC.

The CDR3 DNA sequence: TGCGCCAGCAGCTTGGGGGCTGGGCGTTCACCCCTCCACTTT. Its protein is CASSLGAGRSPLHF. The chain recombines TRBV5-1 with TRBJ1-6; D not resolved. Trimming cost V 0 bases and J 9 bases, with 10 bases left between them. Germline CDR1 is SGHRS and CDR2 is YFSETQ. The CDR3 length is 14 residues.

CDR3 residues: CASSLAGTGDYEQYF. The DNA of the CDR3 is TGTGCCAGCAGCTTAGCCGGGACAGGGGATTACGAGCAGTACTTC. This chain links TRBV7-2 with TRBJ2-7, with 10 bases fitting TRBD1. Germline trimming cut 0 bases from V and 4 bases from J; bases unmatched to any gene: 3. Germline V gives CDR1 SGHTA, CDR2 FQGNSA. The CDR3 covers 15 residues.

V gene TRBV19 combines with J gene TRBJ1-1; TRBD1 matches 7 bases. The germline V gene has CDR1 LNHDA and CDR2 SQIVND (reference sequence). This CDR3 region has 16 residues. The J segment lost 0 bases and the V segment lost 5 bases, leaving 9 bases of the junction unmatched. The CDR3 sequence is CASSRHPQGMNTEAFF. The CDR3 DNA reads as TGTGCCAGTAGTCGTCACCCACAGGGGATGAACACTGAAGCTTTCTTT.

CDR3 in amino acids: CASRKGSSYNSPLHF. CDR3 DNA sequence: TGTGCCAGCAGGAAAGGAAGCTCCTATAATTCACCCCTCCACTTT. The chain uses TRBV2 and TRBJ1-6, with D hard to call. Germline CDR1 SNHLY, CDR2 FYNNEI. The CDR3 runs to 15 residues. Trimming shortened V by 6 bases and J by 0 bases, and 9 bases separated the two germline ends.

This chain connects TRBV5-1 to TRBJ1-1; 7 positions match TRBD1. Trimming removed 1 base from V and 5 bases from J; junction bases left unmatched: 8. The CDR3 covers 15 residues. CDR1 is SGHRS, CDR2 YFSETQ, per germline. The CDR3 sequence is CASSLTGARGTEAFF. The DNA for the CDR3 is TGCGCCAGCAGCTTGACAGGGGCGAGGGGGACTGAAGCTTTCTTT.